This T cell receptor beta chain was profiled in a study of cytomegalovirus exposure and HLA in healthy donors. General study results and limits: A later analysis linked a missense DCLRE1C variant to TCR beta V- and J-gene trimming. Reports state that TCR beta sequences accurately predicted most subjects' HLA-A and HLA-B alleles. The study put some 160 TCR beta chains on its list as cytomegalovirus-associated.

PCR involved 60 Vbeta and 13 Jbeta primers. The repertoire was sequenced with immunoSEQ multiplex PCR; TCRdb's copy has only in-frame clones and lacks some. The sample consists of about 150,000 clones, 80% to 85% of them appearing once. As concerns this clone: As yet, its antigen is unknown.

Germline CDR1 reads MNHEY; CDR2 reads SMNVEV (reference sequence). Losses at the gene ends were 5 bases for V and 4 bases for J; bases not matched to a gene: 7. The CDR3 loop spans 14 amino acids. Input material: PBMCs. This sequence joins TRBV27 and TRBJ1-1; 7 nucleotides align to TRBD1. This clonotype was sampled from a woman in her twenties or thirties in good health and CMV-seronegative. The CDR3 protein is CASSNRQGGTEAFF. CDR3 nucleotide sequence: TGTGCCAGCAGTAACCGACAGGGTGGCACTGAAGCTTTCTTT.